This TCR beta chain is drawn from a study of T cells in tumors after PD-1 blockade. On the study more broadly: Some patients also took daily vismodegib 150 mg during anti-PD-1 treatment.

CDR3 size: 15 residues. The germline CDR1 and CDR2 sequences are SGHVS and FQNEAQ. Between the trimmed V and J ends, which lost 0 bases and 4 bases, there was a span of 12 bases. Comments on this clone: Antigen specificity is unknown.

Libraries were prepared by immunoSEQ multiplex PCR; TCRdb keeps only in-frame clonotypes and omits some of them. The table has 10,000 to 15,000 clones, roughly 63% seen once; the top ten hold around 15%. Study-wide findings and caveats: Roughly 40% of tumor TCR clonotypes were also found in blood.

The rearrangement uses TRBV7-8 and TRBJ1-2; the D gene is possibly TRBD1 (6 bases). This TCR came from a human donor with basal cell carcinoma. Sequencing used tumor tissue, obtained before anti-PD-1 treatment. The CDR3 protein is CASSLAGGRIYGYTF. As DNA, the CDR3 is TGTGCCAGCAGCTTAGCGGGGGGGCGCATCTATGGCTACACCTTC.